This T cell receptor beta chain was profiled in a study of vaccination effects on CD4 cells after COVID-19. In its sample, this clone was seen a few times. Its target is unknown. Assay used: immunoSEQ multiplex PCR; TCRdb lists only in-frame clones, some missing. In the table there are tens of thousands of clones, less than 75% of which are singletons. Isolation of CD4+ T cells took place after 10 days of culture. Vaccinated participants had no history of SARS-CoV-2 infection and tested negative for nucleocapsid antibodies. Trimming took 7 bases from V and 2 from J, leaving 11 bases between them. This CDR3 is built from 14 residues. The V gene's germline CDR1 is SNHLY and CDR2 FYNNEI.

V usage is TRBV2 and J usage is TRBJ2-2, with D unresolved. The sample consisted of CD4+ T cells from PBMCs cultured without peptide, taken before COVID-19 vaccination. The origin of this receptor is a human donor who received a COVID-19 vaccine. CDR3 nucleotide sequence: TGTGCCAGCACCATCCGGGCTAACACCGGGGAGCTGTTTTTT. It translates to CASTIRANTGELFF.